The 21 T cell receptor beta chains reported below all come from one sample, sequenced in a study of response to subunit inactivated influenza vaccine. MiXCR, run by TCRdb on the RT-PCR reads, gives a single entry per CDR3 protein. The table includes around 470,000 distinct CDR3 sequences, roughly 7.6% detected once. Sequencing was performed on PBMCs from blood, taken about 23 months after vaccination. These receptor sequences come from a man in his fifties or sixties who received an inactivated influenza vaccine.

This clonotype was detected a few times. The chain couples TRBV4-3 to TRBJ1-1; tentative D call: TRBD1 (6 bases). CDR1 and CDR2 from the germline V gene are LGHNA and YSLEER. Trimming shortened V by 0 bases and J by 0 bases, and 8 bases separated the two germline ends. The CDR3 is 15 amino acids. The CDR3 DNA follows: TGCGCCAGCAGCCAAGAGACAGGATTGAACACTGAAGCTTTCTTT. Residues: CASSQETGLNTEAFF.

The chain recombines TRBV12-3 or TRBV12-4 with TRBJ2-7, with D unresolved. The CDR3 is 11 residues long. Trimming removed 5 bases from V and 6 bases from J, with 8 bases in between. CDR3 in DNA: TGTGCCAGCAGTGAACTACGCGAGCAGTACTTC. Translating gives CASSELREQYF.

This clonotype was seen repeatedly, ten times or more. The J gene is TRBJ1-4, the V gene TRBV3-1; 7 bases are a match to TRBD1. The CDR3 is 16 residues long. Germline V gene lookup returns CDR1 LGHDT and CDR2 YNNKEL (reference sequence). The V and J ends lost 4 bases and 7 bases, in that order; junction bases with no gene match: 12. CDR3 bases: TGTGCCAGCAGCCGCGGACAGGAAGGGGTCGCTGAAAAACTGTTTTTT. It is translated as CASSRGQEGVAEKLFF. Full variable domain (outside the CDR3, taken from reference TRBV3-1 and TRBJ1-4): DTAVSQTPKYLVTQMGNDKSIKCEQNLGHDTMYWYKQDSKKFLKIMFSYNNKELIINETVPNRFSPKSPDKAHLNLHINSLELGDSAVYFCASSRGQEGVAEKLFFGSGTQLSVL.

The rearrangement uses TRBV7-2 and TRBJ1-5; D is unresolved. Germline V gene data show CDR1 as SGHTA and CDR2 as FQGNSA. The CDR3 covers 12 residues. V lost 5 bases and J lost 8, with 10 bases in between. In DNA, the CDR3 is TGTGCCAGCAGCCCCTATAATGAGCCCCAGCATTTT. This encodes CASSPYNEPQHF.

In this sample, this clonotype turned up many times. CDR3 nucleotides: TGTGCCAGCAGTGACGGGACTAGCGGTTTGGGCACTACGCAGTATTTT. Translating gives CASSDGTSGLGTTQYF. The V call is TRBV6-4, the J call TRBJ2-3; 11 bases map to TRBD2. CDR3 length: 16 residues. Germline V gene data show CDR1 as MRHNA and CDR2 as SNTAGT. Trimming cost V 2 bases and J 8 bases; bases outside gene matches: 9.

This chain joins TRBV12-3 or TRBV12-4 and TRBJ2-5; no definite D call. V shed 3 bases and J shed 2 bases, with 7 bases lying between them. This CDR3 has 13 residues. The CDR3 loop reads CASSFCQQETQYF. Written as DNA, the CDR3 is TGTGCCAGCAGTTTCTGCCAGCAAGAGACCCAGTACTTC.

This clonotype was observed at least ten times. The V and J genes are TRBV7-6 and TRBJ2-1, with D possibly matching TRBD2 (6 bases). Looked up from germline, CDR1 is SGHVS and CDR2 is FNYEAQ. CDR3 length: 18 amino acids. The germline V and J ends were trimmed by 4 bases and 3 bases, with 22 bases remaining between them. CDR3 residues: CASSSGGVGSGLYNEQFF. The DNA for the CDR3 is TGTGCCAGCAGCTCGGGCGGGGTCGGATCCGGCCTCTACAATGAGCAGTTCTTC.

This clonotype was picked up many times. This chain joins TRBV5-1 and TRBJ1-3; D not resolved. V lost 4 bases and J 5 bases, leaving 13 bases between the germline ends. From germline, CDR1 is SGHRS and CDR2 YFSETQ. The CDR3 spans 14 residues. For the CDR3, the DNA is TGCGCCAGCAGCCCCAACCCAGGCAGAAACACCATATATTTT. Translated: CASSPNPGRNTIYF. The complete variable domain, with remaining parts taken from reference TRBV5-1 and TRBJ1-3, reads KAGVTQTPRYLIKTRGQQVTLSCSPISGHRSVSWYQQTPGQGLQFLFEYFSETQRNKGNFPGRFSGRQFSNSRSEMNVSTLELGDSALYLCASSPNPGRNTIYFGEGSWLTVV.

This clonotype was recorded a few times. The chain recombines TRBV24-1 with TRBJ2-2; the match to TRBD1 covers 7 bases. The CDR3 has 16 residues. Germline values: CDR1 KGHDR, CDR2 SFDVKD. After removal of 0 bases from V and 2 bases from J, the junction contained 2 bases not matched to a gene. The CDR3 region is CATSDLGQANTGELFF. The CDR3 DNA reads TGTGCCACCAGTGATTTGGGACAGGCAAACACCGGGGAGCTGTTTTTT.

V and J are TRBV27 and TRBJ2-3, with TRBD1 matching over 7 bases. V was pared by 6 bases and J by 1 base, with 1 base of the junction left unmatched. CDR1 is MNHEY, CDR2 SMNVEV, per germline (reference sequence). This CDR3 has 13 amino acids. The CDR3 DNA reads TGTGCCAGCAGCGGACAGGGCACAGATACGCAGTATTTT. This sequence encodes CASSGQGTDTQYF.

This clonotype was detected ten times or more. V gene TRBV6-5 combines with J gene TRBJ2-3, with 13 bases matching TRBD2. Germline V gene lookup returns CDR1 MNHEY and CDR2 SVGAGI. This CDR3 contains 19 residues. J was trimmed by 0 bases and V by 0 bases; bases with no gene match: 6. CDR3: CASSYSTMGLAGSTDTQYF. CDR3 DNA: TGTGCCAGCAGTTACTCTACGATGGGACTAGCGGGAAGCACAGATACGCAGTATTTT.

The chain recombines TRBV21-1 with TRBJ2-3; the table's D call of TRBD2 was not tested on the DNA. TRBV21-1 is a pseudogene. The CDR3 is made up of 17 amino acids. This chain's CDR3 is CASRVWRAGAIPDTQYF. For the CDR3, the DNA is TGTGCCAGCAGGGTATGGAGAGCGGGTGCTATCCCAGATACGCAGTATTTT.

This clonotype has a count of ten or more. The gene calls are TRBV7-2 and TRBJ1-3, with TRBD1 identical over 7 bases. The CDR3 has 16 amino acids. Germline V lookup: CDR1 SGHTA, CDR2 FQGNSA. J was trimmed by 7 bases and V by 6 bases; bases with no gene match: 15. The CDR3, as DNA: TGTGCCAGCAGTCACCAATTTCCAGGGGGAGCGAACACCATATATTTT. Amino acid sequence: CASSHQFPGGANTIYF.

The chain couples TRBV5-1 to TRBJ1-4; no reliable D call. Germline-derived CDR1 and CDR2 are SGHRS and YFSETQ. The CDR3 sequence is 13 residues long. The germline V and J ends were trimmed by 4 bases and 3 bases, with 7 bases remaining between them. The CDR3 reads CASSAVPNEKLFF. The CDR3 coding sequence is TGCGCCAGCAGCGCAGTGCCTAATGAAAAACTGTTTTTT.

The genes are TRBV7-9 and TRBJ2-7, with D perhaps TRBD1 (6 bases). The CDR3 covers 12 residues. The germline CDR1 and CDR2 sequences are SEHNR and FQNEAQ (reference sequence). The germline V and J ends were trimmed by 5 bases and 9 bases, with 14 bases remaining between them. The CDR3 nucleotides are TGTGCCAGCAGCACACAGGGTGGGATGCAGTACTTC. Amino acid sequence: CASSTQGGMQYF.

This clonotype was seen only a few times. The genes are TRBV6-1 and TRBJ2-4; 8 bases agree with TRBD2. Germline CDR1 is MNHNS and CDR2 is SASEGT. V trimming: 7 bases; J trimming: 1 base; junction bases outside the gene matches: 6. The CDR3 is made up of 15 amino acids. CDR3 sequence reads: CASKDSGMAKNIQYF. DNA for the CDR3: TGTGCCAGCAAAGATAGCGGGATGGCCAAAAACATTCAGTACTTC.

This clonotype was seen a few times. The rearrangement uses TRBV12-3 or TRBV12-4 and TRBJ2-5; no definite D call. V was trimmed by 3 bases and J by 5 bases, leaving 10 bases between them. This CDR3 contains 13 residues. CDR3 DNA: TGTGCCAGCAGTTTTTTGCCCAAGGAGACCCAGTACTTC. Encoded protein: CASSFLPKETQYF.

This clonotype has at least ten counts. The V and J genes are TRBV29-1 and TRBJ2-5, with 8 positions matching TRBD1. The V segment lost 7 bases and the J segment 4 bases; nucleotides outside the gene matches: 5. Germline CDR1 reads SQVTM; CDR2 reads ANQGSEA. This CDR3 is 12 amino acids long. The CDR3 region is CSGGQGSETQYF. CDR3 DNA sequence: TGCAGCGGTGGACAGGGCTCAGAGACCCAGTACTTC.

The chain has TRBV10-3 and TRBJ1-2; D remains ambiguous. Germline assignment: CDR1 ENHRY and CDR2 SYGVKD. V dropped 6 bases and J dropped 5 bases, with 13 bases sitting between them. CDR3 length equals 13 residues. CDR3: CAIRDTGGYGYTF. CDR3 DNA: TGTGCCATCAGGGATACTGGCGGTTATGGCTACACCTTC.

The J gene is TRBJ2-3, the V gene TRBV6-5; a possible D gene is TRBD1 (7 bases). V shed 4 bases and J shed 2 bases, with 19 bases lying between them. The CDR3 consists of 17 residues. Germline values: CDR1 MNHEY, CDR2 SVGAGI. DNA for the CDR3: TGTGCCAGCAGTTGGAGGGGGAACAGGGGCCACACAGATACGCAGTATTTT. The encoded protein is CASSWRGNRGHTDTQYF.

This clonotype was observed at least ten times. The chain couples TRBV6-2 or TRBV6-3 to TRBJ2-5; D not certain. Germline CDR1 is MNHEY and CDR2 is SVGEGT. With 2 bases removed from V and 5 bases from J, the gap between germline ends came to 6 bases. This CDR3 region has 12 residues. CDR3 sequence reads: CASSYRAETQYF. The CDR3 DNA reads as TGTGCCAGCAGTTACAGGGCGGAGACCCAGTACTTC.